The 7 T cell receptor beta chains presented below share a single source sample, sequenced in a study of glioma-infiltrating T cells after dendritic cell vaccination. Generated by immunoSEQ multiplex PCR, the TCRdb table keeps only in-frame clones and is missing some. The data show about 76,000 clones, around 90% seen once. Time point reported: after dendritic cell vaccination, including at tumor progression/relapse. The source material was blood, sampled after dendritic cell vaccination. The receptors come from a human donor with glioblastoma.

The CDR3 loop is CASSVTVYNEQFF. DNA of the CDR3: TGTGCCAGCAGCGTGACAGTCTACAATGAGCAGTTCTTC. This chain uses TRBV7-8 with TRBJ2-1; TRBD1 is a possible D gene (5 bases). V shed 5 bases and J shed 3 bases, with 8 bases lying between them. The V gene's germline CDR1 is SGHVS and CDR2 FQNEAQ. The CDR3 totals 13 residues.

The chain couples TRBV7-2 to TRBJ1-5, with a tentative D call TRBD1 (5 bases). From germline, CDR1 is SGHTA and CDR2 FQGNSA. V lost 4 bases to trimming and J lost 5 bases, with 12 bases between them. The length of the CDR3 is 14 residues. The CDR3 DNA reads as TGTGCCAGCAGCTCGATACCAGGGTATCAGCCCCAGCATTTT. Its protein product is CASSSIPGYQPQHF.

This chain joins TRBV18 and TRBJ2-1; 11 bases map to TRBD2. Germline assignment: CDR1 KGHSH and CDR2 LQKENI. The V segment lost 0 bases and the J segment 5 bases; nucleotides outside the gene matches: 3. This CDR3 contains 16 residues. CDR3: CASSPPSGRADNEQFF. CDR3 in DNA: TGTGCCAGCTCACCACCTAGCGGGAGGGCCGACAATGAGCAGTTCTTC.

This clone was observed once. The rearrangement joins TRBV27 to TRBJ1-2, with D unclear. Germline V gene sequence: CDR1 MNHEY, CDR2 SMNVEV (reference sequence). The CDR3 is 15 residues long. V lost 6 bases and J lost 8, with 22 bases in between. The CDR3 sequence is CASSPRRESLRGYTF. CDR3 nucleotide sequence: TGTGCCAGCAGCCCCCGTCGGGAAAGTCTAAGAGGCTACACCTTC.

The chain links TRBV28 to TRBJ1-5; D gene unclear. Trimming took off 0 bases at V and 7 bases at J, with 4 bases between the two ends. The CDR3 totals 12 residues. Germline CDR1 MDHEN, CDR2 SYDVKM. For the CDR3, the DNA is TGTGCCAGCAGTTTATGGGCCCAGCCCCAGCATTTT. It specifies CASSLWAQPQHF.

This clone was detected only once. The rearrangement uses TRBV5-1 and TRBJ1-1; tentative D call: TRBD1 (6 bases). Trimming pared 0 bases from V and 4 bases from J, leaving 10 bases between. Germline V gives CDR1 SGHRS, CDR2 YFSETQ. CDR3 size: 14 residues. The CDR3 spells CASSLVGTPTEAFF. The CDR3 DNA reads TGCGCCAGCAGCTTGGTGGGGACACCCACTGAAGCTTTCTTT.

This clone is a singleton in its sample. The chain recombines TRBV7-8 with TRBJ1-3, with 8 bases aligning to TRBD1. Losses at the gene ends were 4 bases for V and 3 bases for J; bases not matched to a gene: 2. CDR3 length: 14 amino acids. CDR1 and CDR2 (germline): SGHVS, FQNEAQ. The CDR3 here is CASSYDRGGNTIYF. CDR3 nucleotide sequence: TGTGCCAGCAGCTACGACAGGGGTGGAAACACCATATATTTT.